This note documents a single T cell receptor (beta chain) sequence. These data come from a study of cytomegalovirus exposure and HLA in healthy donors. V lost 2 bases to trimming and J lost 5 bases, with 19 bases between them. The CDR3 is 16 residues long. CDR1 and CDR2 from the germline V gene are SGHDT and YYEEEE. Generated by immunoSEQ multiplex PCR, the TCRdb table keeps only in-frame clones and is missing some. The sample lists 140,000 to 150,000 clones, 80% to 90% occurring once. The source of this sequence is a man aged 18 to 35 in good health and CMV-seropositive. The chain is built from TRBV5-6 and TRBJ1-2; D gene unclear. Input material: PBMCs. CDR3 sequence: CASSFFATSDGYGYTF. DNA for the CDR3: TGTGCCAGCAGCTTTTTTGCTACCTCCGACGGGTATGGCTACACCTTC. The complete variable domain, with remaining parts taken from reference TRBV5-6 and TRBJ1-2, reads DAGVTQSPTHLIKTRGQQVTLRCSPKSGHDTVSWYQQALGQGPQFIFQYYEEEERQRGNFPDRFSGHQFPNYSSELNVNALLLGDSALYLCASSFFATSDGYGYTFGSGTRLTVV.